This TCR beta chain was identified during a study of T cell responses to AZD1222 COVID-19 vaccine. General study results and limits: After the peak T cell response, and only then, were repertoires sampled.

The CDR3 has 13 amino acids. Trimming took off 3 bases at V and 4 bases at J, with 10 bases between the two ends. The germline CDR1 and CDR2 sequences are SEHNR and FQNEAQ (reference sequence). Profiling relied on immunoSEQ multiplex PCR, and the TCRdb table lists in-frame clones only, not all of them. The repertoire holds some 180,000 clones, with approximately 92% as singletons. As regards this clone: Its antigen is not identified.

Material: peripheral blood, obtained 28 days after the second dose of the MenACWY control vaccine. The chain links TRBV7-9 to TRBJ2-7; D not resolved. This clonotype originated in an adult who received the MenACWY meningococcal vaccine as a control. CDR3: CASSLTHKYEQYF. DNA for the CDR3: TGTGCCAGCAGCTTGACTCATAAATACGAGCAGTACTTC.